Shown below are 6 T cell receptor beta chains from a single sample sequenced in a study of technical replicates of blood from a handful of donors. Only in-frame clones appear in the TCRdb table, and some are missing; sequencing was by immunoSEQ multiplex PCR. The table lists roughly 90,000 clones, about 96% of them singletons, with 0.36% in the top ten. The sequenced sample was T cells isolated from PBMCs. These receptors originate from a human donor in good health.

The V call is TRBV9, the J call TRBJ2-1; no definite D call. The germline V gene has CDR1 SGDLS and CDR2 YYNGEE. V was trimmed by 3 bases and J by 10 bases, leaving 17 bases between them. The CDR3 is 14 residues long. CDR3 nucleotide sequence: TGTGCCAGCAGCGAACCTATCGTTGACACGGAGCAGTTCTTC. Translated, it gives CASSEPIVDTEQFF.

J is TRBJ2-7 and V is TRBV15, with a weak D call TRBD1 (6 bases). Trimming left V 0 bases short and J 2 bases short, with 8 bases between. Germline values: CDR1 LNHNV, CDR2 YYDKDF (reference sequence). CDR3 length: 14 amino acids. The CDR3 DNA follows: TGTGCCACCAGCAGAGATAAGGGGGCCTACGAGCAGTACTTC. Translated: CATSRDKGAYEQYF.

J is TRBJ2-1 and V is TRBV23-1; TRBD1 matches 7 bases. TRBV23-1 is designated an ORF whose function remains uncertain. The CDR3 consists of 17 residues. J was trimmed by 5 bases and V by 4 bases; bases with no gene match: 14. The CDR3 DNA follows: TGCGCCAGCAGTCGCCCGGGACCCGGGACAGATAACAATGAGCAGTTCTTC. Its protein product is CASSRPGPGTDNNEQFF.

A few counts support this clone. This chain connects TRBV25-1 to TRBJ1-2; D ambiguous. Trimming shortened V by 7 bases and J by 8 bases, and 20 bases separated the two germline ends. Germline CDR1 and CDR2: MGHDK and SYGVNS. This CDR3 is built from 14 residues. In DNA, the CDR3 is TGTGCCAGCACCCCGTCAGGTCTATATCAGGGCTACACCTTC. It codes for CASTPSGLYQGYTF.

The chain couples TRBV6-5 to TRBJ2-7, with 8 bases that match TRBD2. This CDR3 comprises 15 residues. CDR1 and CDR2 (germline): MNHEY, SVGAGI. The trim removed 4 bases at V and 3 bases at J, leaving 8 bases unmatched. This CDR3 is CASSSPGTSVYEQYF. The CDR3 DNA follows: TGTGCCAGCAGTTCCCCCGGGACTAGTGTCTACGAGCAGTACTTC.

The count of this clone is one. The genes are TRBV7-8 and TRBJ2-6; D is unresolved. This CDR3 contains 15 residues. Per germline, CDR1 SGHVS and CDR2 FQNEAQ. Trimming took 1 base from V and 0 from J, leaving 4 bases between them. CDR3 protein: CASSLGGSGANVLTF. CDR3 nucleotide sequence: TGTGCCAGCAGCTTAGGCGGCTCTGGGGCCAACGTCCTGACTTTC.